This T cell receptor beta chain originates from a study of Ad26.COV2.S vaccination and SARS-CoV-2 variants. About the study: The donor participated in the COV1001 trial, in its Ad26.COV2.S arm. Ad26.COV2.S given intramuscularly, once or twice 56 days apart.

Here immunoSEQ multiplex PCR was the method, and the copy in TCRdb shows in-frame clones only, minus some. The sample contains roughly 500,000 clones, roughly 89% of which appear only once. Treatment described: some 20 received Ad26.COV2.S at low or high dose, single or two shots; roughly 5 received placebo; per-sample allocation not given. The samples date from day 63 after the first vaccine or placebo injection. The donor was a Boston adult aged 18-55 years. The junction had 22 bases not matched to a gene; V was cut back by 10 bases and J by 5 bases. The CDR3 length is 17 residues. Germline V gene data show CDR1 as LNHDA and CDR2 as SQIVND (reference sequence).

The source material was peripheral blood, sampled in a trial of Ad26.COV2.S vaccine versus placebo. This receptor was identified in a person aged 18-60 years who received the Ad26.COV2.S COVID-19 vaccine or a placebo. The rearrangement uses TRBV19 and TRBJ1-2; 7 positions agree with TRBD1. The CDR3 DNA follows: TGTGCCACGACACCGACAGGGCCTAATTGGGGGGTATATGGCTACACCTTC. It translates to CATTPTGPNWGVYGYTF.